The 27 T cell receptor beta chains below come from one sample, sequenced in a study of cytotoxic CD8 clonotypes in ibrutinib-treated CLL (dated by TCRdb to about 2021). The time point label of this sample denotes: progressive disease on ibrutinib. Library preparation was by the immunoSEQ multiplex PCR assay. TCRdb retrieved this table from immuneACCESS and kept in-frame rearrangements only. Not all clones are present; in checked studies, unresolved V genes account for under half, and no reason is known for the remainder. For this sample the table gives roughly 76,000 clones, of which around 82% were detected only once. The top ten clones comprise around 7.7% of the sample. The sequences come from PBMCs, collected at disease progression, from a patient treated with ibrutinib. The receptors originated from a human donor with chronic lymphocytic leukemia.

The chain carries TRBV7-9 and TRBJ2-1; tentative D call: TRBD1 (5 bases). Germline lookup yields CDR1 SEHNR and CDR2 FQNEAQ (reference sequence). The CDR3 has 16 residues. V dropped 4 bases and J dropped 0 bases, with 13 bases sitting between them. The CDR3 nucleotides read TGTGCCAGCAGCTCCCTGGGGCAGGGCTCCTACAATGAGCAGTTCTTC. It translates to CASSSLGQGSYNEQFF.

The chain is built from TRBV29-1 and TRBJ2-1; D is unresolved. From germline, CDR1 is SQVTM and CDR2 ANQGSEA. The CDR3 runs to 13 residues. Trimming took 4 bases from V and 9 from J, leaving 16 bases between them. CDR3 nucleotide sequence: TGCAGCGTTGTAGCTTTTGGCCTCGGTGAGCAGTTCTTC. Its protein product is CSVVAFGLGEQFF.

Concerning this clone: The sample carries other DNA sequences with the same CDR3. The chain couples TRBV6-5 to TRBJ2-7; D perhaps matches TRBD2 (6 bases). The CDR3 runs to 13 residues. Between the trimmed V and J ends, which lost 6 bases and 0 bases, there was a span of 9 bases. Germline V gives CDR1 MNHEY, CDR2 SVGAGI. In DNA, the CDR3 is TGTGCCAGCAGGGCGGGAAGCTCCTACGAGCAGTACTTC. Its protein is CASRAGSSYEQYF.

The chain uses TRBV5-6 and TRBJ2-2; no clear D gene. Germline CDR1 and CDR2: SGHDT and YYEEEE. V was shortened by 0 bases and J by 6 bases, with 3 bases between the two germline ends. This CDR3 spans 12 amino acids. The CDR3 loop is CASSLVPGELFF. The CDR3 coding sequence is TGTGCCAGCAGCTTGGTCCCCGGGGAGCTGTTTTTT.

The rearrangement joins TRBV5-1 to TRBJ2-7; D might be TRBD2 (5 bases). CDR3 length: 14 residues. The germline V gene encodes CDR1 SGHRS and CDR2 YFSETQ. V was shortened by 7 bases and J by 3 bases, with 17 bases between the two germline ends. CDR3 DNA: TGCGCCAGCCGGGAATACGGGAAGGTCTACGAGCAGTACTTC. Protein: CASREYGKVYEQYF.

In nucleotides, the CDR3 is TGTGCCAGCAGCCGCACCTTGTTTTCCGGATACGAGCAGTACTTC. It yields the protein CASSRTLFSGYEQYF. V is TRBV7-9 and J is TRBJ2-7; D remains ambiguous. Germline loops: CDR1 SEHNR, CDR2 FQNEAQ (reference sequence). V gave up 5 bases and J gave up 4 bases, with 18 bases separating them. The CDR3 loop spans 15 amino acids.

The chain links TRBV7-9 to TRBJ2-2, with D perhaps matching TRBD1 (6 bases). Trimming cost V 4 bases and J 3 bases, with 12 bases left between them. Germline assignment: CDR1 SEHNR and CDR2 FQNEAQ (reference sequence). The CDR3 length is 15 residues. The CDR3 sequence is CASSSRGAYTGELFF. CDR3 in DNA: TGTGCCAGCAGCTCCAGGGGAGCCTACACCGGGGAGCTGTTTTTT. The variable domain in full, with the rest retrieved from reference TRBV7-9 and TRBJ2-2, is DTGVSQNPRHKITKRGQNVTFRCDPISEHNRLYWYRQTLGQGPEFLTYFQNEAQLEKSRLLSDRFSAERPKGSFSTLEIQRTEQGDSAMYLCASSSRGAYTGELFFGEGSRLTVL.

V and J are TRBV7-9 and TRBJ2-1; possible D gene TRBD2, 5 bases. Trimming took off 5 bases at V and 4 bases at J, with 21 bases between the two ends. The CDR3 spans 17 residues. From germline, CDR1 is SEHNR and CDR2 FQNEAQ (reference sequence). This chain's CDR3 is CASSQRGRTLAYNEQFF. The CDR3 DNA reads as TGTGCCAGCAGCCAAAGAGGACGGACGCTAGCTTACAATGAGCAGTTCTTC.

This clone has more than one count but fewer than ten. The rearrangement uses TRBV5-1 and TRBJ2-7; D is possibly TRBD2 (7 bases). The CDR3 loop spans 17 amino acids. Trimming stripped 2 bases from V and 6 bases from J, with 24 bases between. Germline CDR1 reads SGHRS; CDR2 reads YFSETQ. As DNA, the CDR3 is TGCGCCAGCAGCTTTGGCCCTAGGGGGGAGGGCATCTTCGAGCAGTACTTC. Translated: CASSFGPRGEGIFEQYF.

V gene TRBV4-2 combines with J gene TRBJ2-7; D remains unclear. This CDR3 spans 15 amino acids. Germline V gene lookup returns CDR1 LGHNA and CDR2 YNFKEQ. Trimming took 0 bases from V and 2 from J, leaving 11 bases between them. The CDR3 protein is CASSQDSRPTYEQYF. In nucleotides, the CDR3 is TGTGCCAGCAGCCAAGATTCTCGACCGACCTACGAGCAGTACTTC.

This rearrangement joins TRBV5-4 to TRBJ2-1, with 9 bases identical to TRBD2. The CDR3 loop spans 18 amino acids. Per germline, CDR1 SGHNT and CDR2 YYREEE (reference sequence). With V trimmed by 4 bases and J by 4 bases, 15 bases remained unmatched. The CDR3 DNA reads as TGTGCCAGCAGCCTCGGAGGAAACGGGGCGGGGGGGTACAATGAGCAGTTCTTC. Translation: CASSLGGNGAGGYNEQFF.

The gene calls are TRBV30 and TRBJ2-7; D gene uncertain. Trimming took off 7 bases at V and 1 base at J, with 14 bases between the two ends. Germline V gene lookup returns CDR1 GTSNPN and CDR2 SVGIG (reference sequence). The CDR3 is made up of 13 amino acids. DNA of the CDR3: TGTGCCTCGGAAGGGTTTACTTCCTACGAGCAGTACTTC. Encoded protein: CASEGFTSYEQYF. The variable domain in full, with the rest retrieved from reference TRBV30 and TRBJ2-7, is SQTIHQWPATLVQPVGSPLSLECTVEGTSNPNLYWYRQAAGRGLQLLFYSVGIGQISSEVPQNLSASRPQDRQFILSSKKLLLSDSGFYLCASEGFTSYEQYFGPGTRLTVT.

J is TRBJ1-5 and V is TRBV2; 7 bases line up with TRBD1. The CDR3 sequence is 16 residues long. Trimming removed 3 bases from V and 6 bases from J; junction bases left unmatched: 11. CDR1 is SNHLY and CDR2 is FYNNEI in the germline V gene. The DNA of the CDR3 is TGTGCCAGCAGTGATGTCCGTCAGGGGGGAAGTCAGCCCCAGCATTTT. Its translation is CASSDVRQGGSQPQHF.

The chain combines TRBV4-1 with TRBJ2-5; 9 nucleotides align to TRBD1. The germline V gene has CDR1 MGHRA and CDR2 YSYEKL. The V gene end was trimmed by 1 base and the J gene end by 7 bases; junction bases not matched to a gene: 10. This CDR3 has 16 residues. The DNA of the CDR3 is TGCGCCAGCAGCCAAGTCGGGACAGGGCTGGCTGGGACCCAGTACTTC. Translating it yields CASSQVGTGLAGTQYF.

This chain links TRBV5-1 with TRBJ2-2; possibly TRBD1 for D (6 bases). Germline lookup yields CDR1 SGHRS and CDR2 YFSETQ. This CDR3 spans 15 amino acids. V was trimmed by 4 bases and J by 5 bases, leaving 15 bases between them. CDR3 sequence (DNA): TGCGCCAGCAGCCCCCCGGCAGGGGAAACCGGGGAGCTGTTTTTT. It yields the protein CASSPPAGETGELFF.

The V gene is TRBV10-3, the J gene TRBJ2-2; D remains unclear. This CDR3 is built from 11 residues. CDR1 is ENHRY and CDR2 is SYGVKD in the germline V gene. V gave up 10 bases and J gave up 4 bases, with 7 bases separating them. Here the CDR3 DNA reads TGTGCCAGCTCGGGCACCGGGGAGCTGTTTTTT. Its translation is CASSGTGELFF.

The chain has TRBV5-6 and TRBJ2-5; 8 bases are a match to TRBD1. The length of the CDR3 is 17 residues. Germline CDR1 and CDR2: SGHDT and YYEEEE. With V trimmed by 0 bases and J by 4 bases, 11 bases remained unmatched. The CDR3 region is CASSLVPDRVYRETQYF. In nucleotides, the CDR3 is TGTGCCAGCAGCTTGGTCCCGGACAGGGTGTATAGAGAGACCCAGTACTTC.

The chain is built from TRBV5-1 and TRBJ1-4, with D unresolved. The CDR3 runs to 15 residues. The germline gives CDR1 SGHRS, CDR2 YFSETQ. V lost 4 bases to trimming and J lost 0 bases, with 10 bases between them. The CDR3 nucleotides are TGCGCCAGCAGCATGACACCCGCAACTAATGAAAAACTGTTTTTT. Translation: CASSMTPATNEKLFF.

The chain couples TRBV4-1 to TRBJ2-1; 7 bases agree with TRBD1. With V trimmed by 4 bases and J by 8 bases, 11 bases remained unmatched. The CDR3 runs to 15 residues. The germline gives CDR1 MGHRA, CDR2 YSYEKL. The DNA of the CDR3 is TGCGCCAGCAGCCCAATCGGGACAGTGGGCGATGAGCAGTTCTTC. Translated, it gives CASSPIGTVGDEQFF.

The chain is built from TRBV9 and TRBJ2-2; D perhaps matches TRBD1 (6 bases). The ends were cut back, 0 bases at V and 0 bases at J, with 9 bases in the middle. The CDR3 runs to 16 residues. Germline CDR1 is SGDLS and CDR2 is YYNGEE. CDR3 in amino acids: CASSVDGTTNTGELFF. DNA for the CDR3: TGTGCCAGCAGCGTAGACGGGACAACGAACACCGGGGAGCTGTTTTTT. The entire variable domain, with the rest obtained from reference TRBV9 and TRBJ2-2, is as follows: DSGVTQTPKHLITATGQRVTLRCSPRSGDLSVYWYQQSLDQGLQFLIQYYNGEERAKGNILERFSAQQFPDLHSELNLSSLELGDSALYFCASSVDGTTNTGELFFGEGSRLTVL.

The chain uses TRBV10-3 and TRBJ2-1, with D uncertain. Trimming removed 10 bases at V and 0 bases at J, with 22 bases between. CDR3 size: 17 residues. Germline V gene data show CDR1 as ENHRY and CDR2 as SYGVKD. The DNA for the CDR3 is TGTGCCACCCACCCATCTCCGAACAACCCCTCCTACAATGAGCAGTTCTTC. This gives the protein CATHPSPNNPSYNEQFF.

The chain couples TRBV5-6 to TRBJ1-2; 8 positions match TRBD1. Germline V gene sequence: CDR1 SGHDT, CDR2 YYEEEE. CDR3 length equals 14 residues. The junction had 7 bases not matched to a gene; V was cut back by 5 bases and J by 4 bases. The CDR3 reads CASRRTGPLYGYTF. Written as DNA, the CDR3 is TGTGCCAGCAGGCGGACAGGGCCTCTCTATGGCTACACCTTC.

This clone was seen only a few times. The chain combines TRBV30 with TRBJ1-5; 7 bases are a match to TRBD1. Germline CDR1 reads GTSNPN; CDR2 reads SVGIG (reference sequence). Unmatched junction bases numbered 10, after V lost 5 bases and J lost 9 bases. The CDR3 covers 13 residues. The CDR3 reads CAWADRPGGPQHF. CDR3 sequence (DNA): TGTGCCTGGGCGGACAGGCCTGGAGGGCCCCAGCATTTT.

The chain couples TRBV5-1 to TRBJ2-1; a possible D gene is TRBD2 (5 bases). Germline CDR1 is SGHRS and CDR2 is YFSETQ. Trimming shortened V by 0 bases and J by 2 bases, and 9 bases separated the two germline ends. The CDR3 covers 15 residues. The CDR3 DNA follows: TGCGCCAGCAGCTTGGTCGGGGTCGCCTACAATGAGCAGTTCTTC. Its translation is CASSLVGVAYNEQFF.

There are many counts of this clone. V gene TRBV25-1 combines with J gene TRBJ1-1; a possible D gene is TRBD1 (5 bases). Trimming stripped 0 bases from V and 2 bases from J, with 13 bases between. This CDR3 region has 16 residues. Per germline, CDR1 MGHDK and CDR2 SYGVNS. The chain's CDR3 is CASSEYVERGNTEAFF. The CDR3 nucleotides are TGTGCCAGCAGTGAATATGTTGAAAGGGGAAACACTGAAGCTTTCTTT. The full variable domain, in which reference TRBV25-1 and TRBJ1-1 provide the parts outside the CDR3, is EADIYQTPRYLVIGTGKKITLECSQTMGHDKMYWYQQDPGMELHLIHYSYGVNSTEKGDLSSESTVSRIRTEHFPLTLESARPSHTSQYLCASSEYVERGNTEAFFGQGTRLTVV.

The gene calls are TRBV28 and TRBJ2-7; 7 nucleotides line up with TRBD2. The CDR3 has 13 residues. Trimming at V came to 7 bases and at J to 4 bases, leaving 7 bases not matched to a gene. CDR1 MDHEN and CDR2 SYDVKM come from the germline V gene. The CDR3 DNA is TGTGCCAGCAACTTGGGGGAGGGATACGAGCAGTACTTC. Translating it yields CASNLGEGYEQYF. Drawing the rest from reference TRBV28 and TRBJ2-7, the complete variable domain is DVKVTQSSRYLVKRTGEKVFLECVQDMDHENMFWYRQDPGLGLRLIYFSYDVKMKEKGDIPEGYSVSREKKERFSLILESASTNQTSMYLCASNLGEGYEQYFGPGTRLTVT.

This chain links TRBV6-5 with TRBJ1-1; TRBD1 matches at 9 bases. The V and J ends lost 4 bases and 10 bases, in that order; junction bases with no gene match: 10. CDR3 size: 14 residues. Germline CDR1 is MNHEY and CDR2 is SVGAGI. The CDR3 DNA is TGTGCCAGCAGTTCCGCGGGGACAGGGAAAAGAGCTTTCTTT. Its protein product is CASSSAGTGKRAFF.